This T cell receptor (beta chain) was found in a study of radiation and T cells in renal cell carcinoma. Described time point: blood 4 weeks post-SBRT, at nephrectomy. Treatment reported: 15 Gy SBRT to primary tumor, nephrectomy 4 weeks later. This clone has just a few counts. Clones were read by immunoSEQ multiplex PCR, and TCRdb kept only the in-frame ones, dropping some. The sample consists of under 100,000 clones, roughly 80% of them appearing once. The source material was blood, sampled from a patient whose treatment included radiotherapy and nephrectomy. The TCR was taken from a man over 45 with renal cell carcinoma.

The CDR3 protein is CAGGYNEQFF. CDR3 in DNA: TGTGCCGGGGGTTACAATGAGCAGTTCTTC. The chain employs TRBV30 and TRBJ2-1; D could derive from TRBD1 or TRBD2 (5 bases each). There are 10 residues in the CDR3. Trimming took off 8 bases at V and 4 bases at J, with 6 bases between the two ends. Per the germline V gene, CDR1 is GTSNPN and CDR2 is SVGIG (reference sequence).